This TCR beta chain was profiled in a study of graft-versus-host responses after intestinal transplantation. Study overall: Multivisceral, liver-intestinal, or isolated intestinal transplants were given to recipients. Every recipient had anti-thymocyte globulin induction and around 3 years of tacrolimus plus steroids.

The authors processed graft tissue to release intraepithelial and lamina propria lymphocytes. Germline lookup yields CDR1 MNHNS and CDR2 SASEGT. The CDR3 is made up of 15 amino acids. V trimming: 6 bases; J trimming: 8 bases; junction bases outside the gene matches: 10. Worth noting for this clone: The antigen remains unidentified.

General study points: GvH clones occurred in recipient marrow; some first appeared in ileum or blood.

Here immunoSEQ multiplex PCR was the method, and the copy in TCRdb shows in-frame clones only, minus some. This table has about 60,000 clones, roughly 90% appearing once. The chain carries TRBV6-1 and TRBJ1-5, with TRBD1 identical over 10 bases. Sequencing was performed on ileum tissue, taken 350 to 400 days after transplant. The receptor was isolated from a human patient who received an intestinal transplant, so some T cells may come from the graft donor. The CDR3 DNA follows: TGTGCCAGCAGATGGACGGGACAGGGGAGGGAGCCCCAGCATTTT. This gives the protein CASRWTGQGREPQHF.